The 20 T cell receptor beta chains below all came from one sample that was sequenced in a study of molecular identifiers for immune sequencing clone quantification. MiXCR, run by TCRdb on the PCR reads, gives a single entry per CDR3 protein. The table records a few hundred thousand distinct CDR3 sequences, 24% of them present only once. Material: naive CD8+ T cells from blood, with Jurkat cell RNA spiked in. Subset meaning: FACS-sorted CD8+CD4-CCR7+CD45RA+ naive T cells. The receptors originated from a human donor in good health. Some libraries in this study had Jurkat cell RNA spiked in.

This clonotype was seen at least ten times. The chain couples TRBV13 to TRBJ1-1; D is undetermined. Looked up from germline, CDR1 is PRHDT and CDR2 is FYEKMQ (reference sequence). V lost 7 bases, J lost 0 bases, and 12 bases lay in between. This CDR3 has 14 residues. In DNA, the CDR3 is TGTGCCAGCAAAGAACTCCGTATGAACACTGAAGCTTTCTTT. This encodes CASKELRMNTEAFF.

This clonotype was observed many times. The V and J genes are TRBV7-9 and TRBJ2-5; TRBD1 matches at 9 bases. Germline trimming cut 7 bases from V and 5 bases from J; bases unmatched to any gene: 5. Germline values: CDR1 SEHNR, CDR2 FQNEAQ (reference sequence). The CDR3 is 13 amino acids. Here the CDR3 reads CASMTGGLETQYF. The CDR3 coding sequence is TGTGCCAGCATGACAGGGGGACTGGAGACCCAGTACTTC.

A word on this clonotype: An end of the junction differs from the germline gene, which may be a read error. The V and J genes are TRBV7-2 and TRBJ2-1; D may be TRBD1 or TRBD2 (6 bases each). This CDR3 region has 15 residues. Germline CDR1 reads SGHTA; CDR2 reads FQGNSA. CDR3 in DNA: TGTGCCAGCAGCCCGGTCGTGGGGGGCATGAATGAGCAGGTCTTC. Translation gives CASSPVVGGMNEQVF.

This chain uses TRBV20-1 with TRBJ2-7, with 8 bases lining up with TRBD1. CDR1 is DFQATT, CDR2 SNEGSKA, per germline (reference sequence). V lost 6 bases to trimming and J lost 6 bases; unmatched junction nucleotides: 13. CDR3 length: 14 amino acids. CDR3: CSAGEVGQAPEQYF. The CDR3 DNA follows: TGCAGTGCGGGGGAGGTGGGACAGGCACCCGAGCAGTACTTC.

This clonotype was seen only a few times. The CDR3 DNA follows: TGTGCCAGCAGTGAGTTTTTGGGGGAGGATGTGGCAGATACGCAGTATTTT. Amino acids: CASSEFLGEDVADTQYF. The gene calls are TRBV6-1 and TRBJ2-3; tentative D call: TRBD2 (6 bases). V was cut by 3 bases and J by 4 bases, with 20 bases left in between. The germline gives CDR1 MNHNS, CDR2 SASEGT. The CDR3 loop spans 17 amino acids.

At least ten counts were recorded for this clonotype. CDR3 loop: CASSQDSWVPNQPQHF. The CDR3 region has the DNA TGTGCCAGCAGCCAAGATTCCTGGGTACCCAATCAGCCCCAGCATTTT. V is TRBV4-2 and J is TRBJ1-5; D uncertain. Trimming pared 0 bases from V and 3 bases from J, leaving 12 bases between. Germline V gene data show CDR1 as LGHNA and CDR2 as YNFKEQ. The CDR3 is 16 amino acids.

The chain links TRBV27 to TRBJ1-1, with D perhaps TRBD1 (6 bases). Germline V lookup: CDR1 MNHEY, CDR2 SMNVEV (reference sequence). Trimming stripped 8 bases from V and 7 bases from J, with 17 bases between. There are 13 residues in the CDR3. The chain's CDR3 is CASQPSGHIEAFF. The CDR3 coding sequence is TGTGCCAGCCAACCGTCGGGACACATTGAAGCTTTCTTT.

V is TRBV6-2 or TRBV6-3 and J is TRBJ1-1, with no clear D. The V gene's germline CDR1 is MNHEY and CDR2 SVGEGT. V shed 2 bases and J shed 1 base, with 14 bases lying between them. The CDR3 is 16 residues long. The CDR3 sequence: CASSYTTKLPNTEAFF. As DNA, the CDR3 is TGTGCCAGCAGTTACACGACCAAACTACCGAACACTGAAGCTTTCTTT.

Concerning this clonotype itself: A much bigger clone sits one base away, suggesting this may be a read error. This chain links TRBV27 with TRBJ2-1; 10 bases line up with TRBD1. In germline, CDR1 is MNHEY, CDR2 SMNVEV (reference sequence). V lost 2 bases, J lost 5 bases, and 3 bases stayed unmatched. CDR3 size: 15 residues. For the CDR3, the DNA is TGTGCCAGCAGTTTAGACAGGGGGCCCCACAATGAGCAGTTCTTC. This translates into CASSLDRGPHNEQFF.

On this clonotype itself: This sequence may be a read error, since a much larger clone differs from it by one base. The V and J genes are TRBV5-3 and TRBJ1-1; 8 nucleotides align to TRBD1. TRBV5-3 is placed among ORFs of uncertain function. CDR3 length: 13 residues. The V segment lost 8 bases and the J segment 6 bases; nucleotides outside the gene matches: 9. CDR3 bases: TGTGCCAGCAGCATAGACAGGGGCTCTGAAGCTTTCTTT. Protein: CASSIDRGSEAFF.

The CDR3 DNA reads TGCGCCAGCAGCCAAGCTGCAGGACAGTTTGAGGAGCCCCAGCATTTT. Translation gives CASSQAAGQFEEPQHF. The rearrangement links TRBV4-1 to TRBJ1-5; the D gene is possibly TRBD1 (6 bases). The CDR3 contains 16 residues. The germline V gene has CDR1 MGHRA and CDR2 YSYEKL. V lost 1 base to trimming and J lost 8 bases, with 18 bases between them.

This clonotype was seen only a few times. V is TRBV6-5 and J is TRBJ2-1; perhaps TRBD2 as D (6 bases). Germline V gene lookup returns CDR1 MNHEY and CDR2 SVGAGI. Trimming left V 5 bases short and J 3 bases short, with 11 bases between. This CDR3 is 14 amino acids long. CDR3 region: CASSLSGNYNEQFF. For the CDR3, the DNA is TGTGCCAGCAGTCTTAGCGGAAACTACAATGAGCAGTTCTTC.

This clonotype was seen at least ten times. This sequence joins TRBV7-9 and TRBJ1-5; D gene uncertain. The CDR3 is 12 amino acids. In germline, CDR1 is SEHNR, CDR2 FQNEAQ (reference sequence). Trimming took off 1 base at V and 4 bases at J, with 2 bases between the two ends. This chain's CDR3 is CASSLVNQPQHF. DNA for the CDR3: TGTGCCAGCAGCTTAGTAAATCAGCCCCAGCATTTT.

For this clonotype: The conserved final phenylalanine or tryptophan is absent from the CDR3, which likely points to a read error. J is TRBJ1-1 and V is TRBV4-1; tentatively, D is TRBD1 (5 bases). The CDR3 is 13 amino acids. With 2 bases removed from V and 5 bases from J, the gap between germline ends came to 9 bases. Germline V gene lookup returns CDR1 MGHRA and CDR2 YSYEKL. The CDR3 loop reads CASSQRGRTEAFV. CDR3 bases: TGCGCCAGCAGCCAAAGGGGAAGAACTGAAGCTTTCGTT.

Notes on this clonotype: A read error may be the cause here, since a much bigger clone is one base away. The chain carries TRBV14 and TRBJ1-1; TRBD1 might be the D (6 bases). Between the trimmed V and J ends, which lost 4 bases and 4 bases, there was a span of 10 bases. Germline assignment: CDR1 SGHDN and CDR2 FVKESK. CDR3 length: 13 amino acids. The CDR3 is CASSPWDITEAFF. The CDR3 nucleotides read TGTGCCAGCAGCCCCTGGGACATCACTGAAGCTTTCTTT.

Many counts were recorded for this clonotype. This chain joins TRBV4-3 and TRBJ2-1; 10 nucleotides agree with TRBD1. V was clipped by 1 base and J by 10 bases; unmatched bases: 19. The CDR3 consists of 19 residues. The V gene's germline CDR1 is LGHNA and CDR2 YSLEER. The CDR3 protein is CASSQAIRAGTGVLLEQFF. Written as DNA, the CDR3 is TGCGCCAGCAGCCAAGCCATCCGCGCCGGGACAGGGGTATTGCTGGAGCAGTTCTTC.

This clonotype was counted only a few times. This rearrangement joins TRBV7-9 to TRBJ1-1; D call uncertain. The germline gives CDR1 SEHNR, CDR2 FQNEAQ (reference sequence). The V end was cut by 3 bases, the J end by 1 base, with 12 bases between. The CDR3 runs to 15 residues. This CDR3 reads CASSFIDGPNTEAFF. The CDR3 region has the DNA TGTGCCAGCAGCTTTATCGACGGGCCGAACACTGAAGCTTTCTTT. Full variable domain (rest looked up from reference TRBV7-9 and TRBJ1-1): DTGVSQNPRHKITKRGQNVTFRCDPISEHNRLYWYRQTLGQGPEFLTYFQNEAQLEKSRLLSDRFSAERPKGSFSTLEIQRTEQGDSAMYLCASSFIDGPNTEAFFGQGTRLTVV.

The chain joins TRBV7-9 to TRBJ2-5, with D uncertain. This CDR3 is built from 15 residues. V dropped 4 bases and J dropped 2 bases, with 14 bases sitting between them. Germline CDR1 is SEHNR and CDR2 is FQNEAQ (reference sequence). The CDR3 DNA is TGTGCCAGCAGCTATTTGGCGTACCCACAAGAGACCCAGTACTTC. Its protein is CASSYLAYPQETQYF.

This chain links TRBV13 with TRBJ2-7; 7 bases fit TRBD2. CDR1 and CDR2 from the germline V gene are PRHDT and FYEKMQ (reference sequence). The ends lost 2 bases at V and 4 bases at J; junction bases unmatched: 5. CDR3 length: 14 amino acids. CDR3 sequence: CASSLSLGGYEQYF. In DNA form, the CDR3 reads TGTGCCAGCAGCTTAAGCCTCGGGGGGTACGAGCAGTACTTC.

Comments on this clonotype: It is likely a read error, because the conserved phenylalanine at the end of the CDR3 is missing. The chain has TRBV12-3 or TRBV12-4 and TRBJ2-1; no reliable D call. Trimming took 5 bases from V and 2 from J, leaving 10 bases between them. CDR3 size: 14 residues. CDR3 sequence reads: CASSIDTPYNEQFL. DNA for the CDR3: TGTGCCAGCAGTATTGACACCCCCTACAATGAGCAGTTCCTC.